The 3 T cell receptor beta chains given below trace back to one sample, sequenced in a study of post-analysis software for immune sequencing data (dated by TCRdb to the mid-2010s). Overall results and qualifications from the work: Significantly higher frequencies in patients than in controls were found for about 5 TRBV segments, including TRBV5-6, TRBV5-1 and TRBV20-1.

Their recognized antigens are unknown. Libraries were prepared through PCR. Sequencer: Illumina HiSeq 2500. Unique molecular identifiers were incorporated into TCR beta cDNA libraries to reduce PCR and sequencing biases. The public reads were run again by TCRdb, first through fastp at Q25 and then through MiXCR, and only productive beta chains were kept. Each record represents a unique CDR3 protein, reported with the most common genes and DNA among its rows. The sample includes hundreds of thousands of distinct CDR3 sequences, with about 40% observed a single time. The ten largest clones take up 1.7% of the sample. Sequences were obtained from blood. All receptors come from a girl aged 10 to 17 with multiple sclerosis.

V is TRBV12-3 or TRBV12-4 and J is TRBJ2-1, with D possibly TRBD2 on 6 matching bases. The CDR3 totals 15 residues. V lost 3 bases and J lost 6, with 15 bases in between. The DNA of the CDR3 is TGTGCCAGCAGTTTCTGGGTGACTAGAATCAATGAGCAGTTCTTC. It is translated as CASSFWVTRINEQFF.

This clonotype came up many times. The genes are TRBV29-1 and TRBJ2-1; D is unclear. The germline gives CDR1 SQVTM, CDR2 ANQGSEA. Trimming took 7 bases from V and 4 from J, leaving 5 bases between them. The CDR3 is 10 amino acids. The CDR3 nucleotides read TGCAGCGCCTCGTACAATGAGCAGTTCTTC. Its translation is CSASYNEQFF.

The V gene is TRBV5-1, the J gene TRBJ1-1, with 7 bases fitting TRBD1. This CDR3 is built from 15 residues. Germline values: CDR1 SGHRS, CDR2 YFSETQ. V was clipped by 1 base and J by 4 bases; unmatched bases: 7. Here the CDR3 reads CASSLYRGGPTEAFF. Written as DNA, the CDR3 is TGCGCCAGCAGCTTGTACAGGGGCGGCCCCACTGAAGCTTTCTTT.